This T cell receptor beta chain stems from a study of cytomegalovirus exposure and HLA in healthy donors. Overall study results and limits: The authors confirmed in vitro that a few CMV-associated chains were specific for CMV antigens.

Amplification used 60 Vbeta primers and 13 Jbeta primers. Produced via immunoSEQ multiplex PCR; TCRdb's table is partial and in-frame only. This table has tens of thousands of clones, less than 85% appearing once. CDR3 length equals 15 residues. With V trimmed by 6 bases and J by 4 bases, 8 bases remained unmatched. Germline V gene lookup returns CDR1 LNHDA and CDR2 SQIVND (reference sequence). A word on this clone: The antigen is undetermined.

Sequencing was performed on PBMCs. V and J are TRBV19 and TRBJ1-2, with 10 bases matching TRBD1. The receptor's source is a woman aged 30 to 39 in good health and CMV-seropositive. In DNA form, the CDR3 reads TGTGCCAGTAGCCCGGGACAGGGGTTCTTCTATGGCTACACCTTC. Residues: CASSPGQGFFYGYTF.